Listed here are 26 T cell receptor beta chains from one sample, sequenced in a study of CD8 T cells in Susac syndrome. Random hexamers served to reverse transcribe roughly 0.45 to 1 ug RNA. TCRdb called the immunoSEQ multiplex PCR reads again in MiXCR, with one record for every CDR3 protein. The repertoire holds some 180,000 distinct CDR3 sequences, with roughly 94% as singletons. The sequenced sample was CD4+ T cells from PBMCs. These receptors came from a human donor with Susac syndrome.

This chain links TRBV20-1 with TRBJ2-5; 15 bases match TRBD2. This CDR3 spans 16 amino acids. CDR1 DFQATT and CDR2 SNEGSKA come from the germline V gene (reference sequence). The V segment lost 8 bases and the J segment 5 bases; nucleotides outside the gene matches: 12. The CDR3 loop is CSTAGTSGGSGETQYF. The CDR3 region has the DNA TGCAGTACCGCCGGGACTAGCGGGGGGTCGGGGGAGACCCAGTACTTC.

The rearrangement joins TRBV13 to TRBJ2-1; 11 bases align to TRBD2. The V gene end was trimmed by 6 bases and the J gene end by 5 bases; junction bases not matched to a gene: 6. Germline CDR1 is PRHDT and CDR2 is FYEKMQ (reference sequence). The CDR3 totals 15 residues. In nucleotides, the CDR3 is TGTGCCAGCAGGTTTAGCGGGGGGGCGAACAATGAGCAGTTCTTC. Translating gives CASRFSGGANNEQFF.

CDR3 loop: CSARDSGTSSYNEQFF. CDR3 coding DNA: TGCAGTGCTAGAGACTCCGGGACTAGCTCCTACAATGAGCAGTTCTTC. The V call is TRBV20-1, the J call TRBJ2-1, with 8 positions matching TRBD2. The CDR3 contains 16 residues. CDR1 and CDR2 from the germline V gene are DFQATT and SNEGSKA (reference sequence). J gave up 0 bases and V 0 bases, and 4 bases lay outside the gene matches.

This chain connects TRBV15 to TRBJ2-7; no definite D call. This CDR3 is built from 16 residues. CDR1 and CDR2 from the germline V gene are LNHNV and YYDKDF (reference sequence). V dropped 0 bases and J dropped 2 bases, with 14 bases sitting between them. The CDR3 coding sequence is TGTGCCACCAGCAGAGATCGATGGAGAGGTCCCTACGAGCAGTACTTC. Translating it yields CATSRDRWRGPYEQYF.

CDR3 amino acids: CASSVGRALGNTIYF. In DNA, the CDR3 is TGTGCCAGCAGCGTAGGCAGGGCCCTTGGAAACACCATATATTTT. The V call is TRBV9, the J call TRBJ1-3; D is perhaps TRBD1 (5 bases). The length of the CDR3 is 15 residues. The V and J ends lost 0 bases and 3 bases respectively, with 10 bases between them. The V gene's germline CDR1 is SGDLS and CDR2 YYNGEE.

This CDR3 is CASRDSTDTQYF. The CDR3 DNA follows: TGTGCCAGCAGGGACAGCACAGATACGCAGTATTTT. The chain carries TRBV6-5 and TRBJ2-3; D gene ambiguous. V was pared by 6 bases and J by 0 bases, with 4 bases between. This CDR3 comprises 12 residues. Per the germline V gene, CDR1 is MNHEY and CDR2 is SVGAGI.

This clonotype was recorded once. CDR3 bases: TGCGCCAGCAGCCAACTCCCGACTAGCGGGGATCAACAGGATACGCAGTATTTT. Translating it yields CASSQLPTSGDQQDTQYF. V usage is TRBV5-1 and J usage is TRBJ2-3; TRBD2 aligns across 11 bases. The length of the CDR3 is 18 residues. CDR1 is SGHRS, CDR2 YFSETQ, per germline. Germline trimming cut 4 bases from V and 6 bases from J; bases unmatched to any gene: 16.

V usage is TRBV3-1 and J usage is TRBJ2-2; D remains ambiguous. Deletions cut 2 bases from V and 2 bases from J, with 6 bases between. The CDR3 sequence is 14 residues long. The germline V gene has CDR1 LGHDT and CDR2 YNNKEL (reference sequence). CDR3 bases: TGTGCCAGCAGCCAAATTAGTAACACCGGGGAGCTGTTTTTT. It codes for CASSQISNTGELFF.

The sample holds one count of this clonotype. The chain couples TRBV29-1 to TRBJ2-5; D possibly matches TRBD1 or TRBD2 (5 bases each). This CDR3 comprises 13 residues. The V end was cut by 1 base, the J end by 3 bases, with 9 bases between. Germline V CDR1 and CDR2: SQVTM, ANQGSEA. In nucleotides, the CDR3 is TGCAGCGTTGAAGGGGGACGGAAAGAGACCCAGTACTTC. Amino acid sequence: CSVEGGRKETQYF.

The chain employs TRBV24-1 and TRBJ1-4; no definite D call. Per the germline V gene, CDR1 is KGHDR and CDR2 is SFDVKD. The CDR3 covers 15 residues. V shed 0 bases and J shed 0 bases, with 4 bases lying between them. CDR3 protein: CATSDLRTTNEKLFF. As DNA, the CDR3 is TGTGCCACCAGTGATTTGCGGACAACTAATGAAAAACTGTTTTTT.

This chain connects TRBV11-1 to TRBJ1-2, with unresolved D. V was pared by 8 bases and J by 1 base, with 11 bases between. Germline V gene sequence: CDR1 SGHAT, CDR2 FQDESV (reference sequence). The length of the CDR3 is 13 residues. CDR3 nucleotides: TGTGCCAGCGCCATGGGTCATAACTATGGCTACACCTTC. Translation: CASAMGHNYGYTF.

The chain combines TRBV6-5 with TRBJ2-1; D is uncertain. Germline loops: CDR1 MNHEY, CDR2 SVGAGI. The CDR3 runs to 18 residues. Deletions cut 3 bases from V and 0 bases from J, with 18 bases between. This CDR3 is CASSYATFQASSYNEQFF. The CDR3 bases are TGTGCCAGCAGTTATGCTACCTTTCAGGCTAGCTCCTACAATGAGCAGTTCTTC.

This clonotype came up once. The rearrangement uses TRBV30 and TRBJ2-7; D perhaps matches TRBD2 (5 bases). The CDR3 totals 14 residues. Trimming took 0 bases from V and 7 from J, leaving 16 bases between them. In germline, CDR1 is GTSNPN, CDR2 SVGIG (reference sequence). CDR3 nucleotide sequence: TGTGCCTGGAGTGTAAAGACGGTTCCGGGGGAGCAGTACTTC. Translating gives CAWSVKTVPGEQYF.

The V and J genes are TRBV28 and TRBJ2-7, with D perhaps matching TRBD1 or TRBD2 (5 bases each). The V end lost 9 bases, the J end lost 0 bases, and 12 bases lay between the germline ends. Germline V gene data show CDR1 as MDHEN and CDR2 as SYDVKM. This CDR3 region has 13 residues. For the CDR3, the DNA is TGTGCCAGTACCGGGACCACCTCCTACGAGCAGTACTTC. The encoded protein is CASTGTTSYEQYF.

V gene TRBV28 combines with J gene TRBJ2-5; no clear D gene. The germline V and J ends were trimmed by 5 bases and 2 bases, with 15 bases remaining between them. The CDR3 is made up of 15 amino acids. The V gene's germline CDR1 is MDHEN and CDR2 SYDVKM. CDR3 loop: CASSPTRAAQETQYF. The CDR3 region has the DNA TGTGCCAGCAGTCCTACTCGTGCGGCACAAGAGACCCAGTACTTC.

V is TRBV7-8 and J is TRBJ2-5, with D hard to call. CDR1 and CDR2 from the germline V gene are SGHVS and FQNEAQ. The CDR3 spans 14 residues. Trimming pared 0 bases from V and 5 bases from J, leaving 10 bases between. DNA of the CDR3: TGTGCCAGCAGCTTAGCCTTCAATCCGGAGACCCAGTACTTC. Translated: CASSLAFNPETQYF. Filled out from reference TRBV7-8 and TRBJ2-5, the complete variable domain reads GAGVSQSPRYKVAKRGQDVALRCDPISGHVSLFWYQQALGQGPEFLTYFQNEAQLDKSGLPSDRFFAERPEGSVSTLKIQRTQQEDSAVYLCASSLAFNPETQYFGPGTRLLVL.

The chain is built from TRBV25-1 and TRBJ2-1, with TRBD1 matching 11 bases. Germline trimming cut 3 bases from V and 3 bases from J; bases unmatched to any gene: 4. This CDR3 spans 16 amino acids. Germline V CDR1 and CDR2: MGHDK, SYGVNS. The CDR3 region is CASSDPGTGGYNEQFF. Here the CDR3 DNA reads TGTGCCAGCAGTGACCCCGGGACAGGGGGCTACAATGAGCAGTTCTTC.

The chain recombines TRBV20-1 with TRBJ1-3; D ambiguous. Germline values: CDR1 DFQATT, CDR2 SNEGSKA (reference sequence). The CDR3 has 14 amino acids. Trimming pared 3 bases from V and 0 bases from J, leaving 9 bases between. The DNA of the CDR3 is TGCAGTGCTAGCCGACGGAGCTCTGGAAACACCATATATTTT. Translated: CSASRRSSGNTIYF.

The rearrangement uses TRBV9 and TRBJ2-5; 7 nucleotides match TRBD1. The CDR3 loop spans 15 amino acids. J lost 5 bases, V lost 0 bases, and 7 bases had no gene match. The V gene's germline CDR1 is SGDLS and CDR2 YYNGEE. The CDR3 DNA sequence: TGTGCCAGCAGCGTAGACAGGGGCGGTGGGGAGACCCAGTACTTC. It translates to CASSVDRGGGETQYF. Complete variable domain (other parts from reference TRBV9 and TRBJ2-5): DSGVTQTPKHLITATGQRVTLRCSPRSGDLSVYWYQQSLDQGLQFLIQYYNGEERAKGNILERFSAQQFPDLHSELNLSSLELGDSALYFCASSVDRGGGETQYFGPGTRLLVL.

The chain uses TRBV9 and TRBJ1-5, with D possibly matching TRBD1 (5 bases). Germline CDR1 is SGDLS and CDR2 is YYNGEE. The CDR3 consists of 16 residues. V was cut by 3 bases and J by 5 bases, with 18 bases left in between. The CDR3 is CASSDSPGRGDQPQHF. CDR3 nucleotide sequence: TGTGCCAGCAGCGACAGCCCAGGGAGAGGAGATCAGCCCCAGCATTTT.

The chain joins TRBV20-1 to TRBJ2-3; no clear D gene. Germline assignment: CDR1 DFQATT and CDR2 SNEGSKA (reference sequence). This CDR3 has 12 amino acids. The germline V and J ends were trimmed by 3 bases and 2 bases, with 6 bases remaining between them. In DNA form, the CDR3 reads TGCAGTGCTAGCGCTACCACAGATACGCAGTATTTT. Translated: CSASATTDTQYF.

This clonotype came up once. This chain uses TRBV15 with TRBJ2-5; 7 nucleotides line up with TRBD1. In germline, CDR1 is LNHNV, CDR2 YYDKDF (reference sequence). This CDR3 comprises 16 residues. Germline trimming cut 2 bases from V and 2 bases from J; bases unmatched to any gene: 8. The CDR3 sequence is CATSRRGLQGQETQYF. CDR3 nucleotide sequence: TGTGCCACCAGCAGAAGAGGTTTACAGGGGCAAGAGACCCAGTACTTC.

This rearrangement joins TRBV14 to TRBJ1-2; the D gene is possibly TRBD1 (5 bases). The germline CDR1 and CDR2 sequences are SGHDN and FVKESK. The CDR3 totals 14 residues. V was trimmed by 1 base and J by 2 bases, leaving 8 bases between them. CDR3 coding DNA: TGTGCCAGCAGCCAAGGTCCAGGGAACTATGGCTACACCTTC. Translation: CASSQGPGNYGYTF.

V gene TRBV18 combines with J gene TRBJ2-4; D possibly matches TRBD1 or TRBD2 (6 bases each). This CDR3 contains 17 residues. Germline-derived CDR1 and CDR2 are KGHSH and LQKENI. Trimming pared 3 bases from V and 0 bases from J, leaving 15 bases between. The CDR3 here is CASSPGLGGPAKNIQYF. The CDR3 DNA reads as TGTGCCAGCTCACCTGGATTAGGGGGGCCAGCCAAAAACATTCAGTACTTC.

The chain employs TRBV15 and TRBJ2-1; D tentatively fits TRBD1 or TRBD2 (5 bases each). V was pared by 3 bases and J by 4 bases, with 13 bases between. Germline assignment: CDR1 LNHNV and CDR2 YYDKDF (reference sequence). The CDR3 length is 15 residues. The CDR3 DNA follows: TGTGCCACCAGCAGGACCCGGGACCAATACAATGAGCAGTTCTTC. Its translation is CATSRTRDQYNEQFF.

Comments on this clonotype: One end of the junction fails to match germline, which may point to a read error. V usage is TRBV19 and J usage is TRBJ1-5, with D hard to call. This CDR3 is 13 amino acids long. CDR1 LNHDA and CDR2 SQIVND come from the germline V gene (reference sequence). CDR3 sequence (DNA): TGTGCCAGCAGTACAGTTCGGAATCAGCCCCAGCATTTT. Residues: CASSTVRNQPQHF.